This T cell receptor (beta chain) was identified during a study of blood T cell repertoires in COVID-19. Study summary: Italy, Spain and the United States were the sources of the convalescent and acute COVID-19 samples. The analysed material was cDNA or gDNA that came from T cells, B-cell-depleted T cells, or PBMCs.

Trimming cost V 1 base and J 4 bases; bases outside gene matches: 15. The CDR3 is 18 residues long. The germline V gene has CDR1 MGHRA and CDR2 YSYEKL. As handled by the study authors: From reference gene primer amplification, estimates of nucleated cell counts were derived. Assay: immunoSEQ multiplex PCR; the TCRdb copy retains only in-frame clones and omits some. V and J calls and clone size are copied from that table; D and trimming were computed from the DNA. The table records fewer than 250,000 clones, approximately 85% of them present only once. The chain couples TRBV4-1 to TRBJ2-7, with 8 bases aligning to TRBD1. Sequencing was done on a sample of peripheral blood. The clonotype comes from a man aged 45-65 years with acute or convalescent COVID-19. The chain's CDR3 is CASSQALSRSRTGYEQYF. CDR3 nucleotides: TGCGCCAGCAGCCAAGCCCTTTCTCGTAGTAGGACAGGGTACGAGCAGTACTTC.